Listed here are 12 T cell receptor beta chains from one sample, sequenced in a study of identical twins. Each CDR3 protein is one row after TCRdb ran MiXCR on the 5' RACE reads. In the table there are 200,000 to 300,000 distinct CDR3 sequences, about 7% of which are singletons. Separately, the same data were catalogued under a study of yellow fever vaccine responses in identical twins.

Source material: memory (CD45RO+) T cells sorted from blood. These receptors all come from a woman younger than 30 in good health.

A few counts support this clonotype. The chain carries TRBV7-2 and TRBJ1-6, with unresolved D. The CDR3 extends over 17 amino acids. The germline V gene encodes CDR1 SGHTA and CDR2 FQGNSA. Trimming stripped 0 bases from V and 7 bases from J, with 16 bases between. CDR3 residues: CASSLAAWGQGNSPLHF. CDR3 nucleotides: TGTGCCAGCAGCTTAGCCGCGTGGGGTCAAGGAAATTCACCCCTCCACTTT. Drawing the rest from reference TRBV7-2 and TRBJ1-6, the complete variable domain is GAGVSQSPSNKVTEKGKDVELRCDPISGHTALYWYRQSLGQGLEFLIYFQGNSAPDKSGLPSDRFSAERTGGSVSTLTIQRTQQEDSAVYLCASSLAAWGQGNSPLHFGNGTRLTVT.

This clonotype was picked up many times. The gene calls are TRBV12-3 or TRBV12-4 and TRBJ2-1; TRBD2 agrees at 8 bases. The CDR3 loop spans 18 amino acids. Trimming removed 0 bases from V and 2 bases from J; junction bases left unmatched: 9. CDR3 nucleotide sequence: TGTGCCAGCAGTTTAGCTCCCCGGGGGGGCGGTCCCTACAATGAGCAGTTCTTC. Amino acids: CASSLAPRGGGPYNEQFF.

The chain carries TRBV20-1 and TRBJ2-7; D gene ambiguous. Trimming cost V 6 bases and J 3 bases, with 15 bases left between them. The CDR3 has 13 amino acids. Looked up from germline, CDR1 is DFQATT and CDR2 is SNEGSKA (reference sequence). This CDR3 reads CSAQKAGRYEQYF. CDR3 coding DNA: TGCAGTGCCCAAAAGGCCGGGCGCTACGAGCAGTACTTC.

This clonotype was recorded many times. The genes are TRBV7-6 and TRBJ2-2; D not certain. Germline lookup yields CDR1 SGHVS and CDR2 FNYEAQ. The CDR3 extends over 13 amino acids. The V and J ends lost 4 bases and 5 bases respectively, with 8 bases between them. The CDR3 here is CASSSDVTGELFF. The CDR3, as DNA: TGTGCCAGCAGCTCAGACGTGACCGGGGAGCTGTTTTTT.

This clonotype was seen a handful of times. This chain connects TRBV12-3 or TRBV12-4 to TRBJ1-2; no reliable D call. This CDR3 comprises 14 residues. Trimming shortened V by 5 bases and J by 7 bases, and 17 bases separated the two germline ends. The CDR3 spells CASSPTSEVGGYTF. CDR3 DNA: TGTGCCAGCAGTCCGACTAGCGAGGTCGGTGGCTACACCTTC.

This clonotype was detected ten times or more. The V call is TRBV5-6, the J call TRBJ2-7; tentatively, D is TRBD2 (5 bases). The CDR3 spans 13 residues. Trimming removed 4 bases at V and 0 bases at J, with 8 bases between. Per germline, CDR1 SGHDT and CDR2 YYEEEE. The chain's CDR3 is CASSREHSYEQYV. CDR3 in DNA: TGTGCCAGCAGCCGGGAACACTCCTACGAGCAGTACGTC.

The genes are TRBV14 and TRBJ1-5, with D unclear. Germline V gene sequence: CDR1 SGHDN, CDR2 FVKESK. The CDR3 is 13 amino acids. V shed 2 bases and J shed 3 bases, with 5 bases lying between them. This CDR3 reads CASSQQNNQPQHF. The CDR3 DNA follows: TGTGCCAGCAGCCAACAAAACAATCAGCCCCAGCATTTT.

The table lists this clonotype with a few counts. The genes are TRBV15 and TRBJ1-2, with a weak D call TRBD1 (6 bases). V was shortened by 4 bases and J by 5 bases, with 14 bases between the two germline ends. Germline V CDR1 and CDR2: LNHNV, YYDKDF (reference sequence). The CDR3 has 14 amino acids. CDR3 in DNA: TGTGCCACCAGCAACCAAGGGGGGATTTATGGCTACACCTTC. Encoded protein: CATSNQGGIYGYTF.

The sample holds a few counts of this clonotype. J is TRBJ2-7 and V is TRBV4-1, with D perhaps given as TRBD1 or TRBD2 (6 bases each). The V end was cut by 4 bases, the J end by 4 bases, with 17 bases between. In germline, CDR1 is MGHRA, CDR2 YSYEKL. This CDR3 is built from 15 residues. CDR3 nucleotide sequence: TGCGCCAGCAGCCCGCGGGACACTGGAGGATACGAGCAGTACTTC. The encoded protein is CASSPRDTGGYEQYF.

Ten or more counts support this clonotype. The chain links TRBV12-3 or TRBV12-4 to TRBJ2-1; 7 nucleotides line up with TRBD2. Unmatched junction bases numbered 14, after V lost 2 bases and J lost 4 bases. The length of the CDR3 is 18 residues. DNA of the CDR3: TGTGCCAGCAGTTTAAGGACCTTGCCCCCGCGGGAGTACAATGAGCAGTTCTTC. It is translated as CASSLRTLPPREYNEQFF.

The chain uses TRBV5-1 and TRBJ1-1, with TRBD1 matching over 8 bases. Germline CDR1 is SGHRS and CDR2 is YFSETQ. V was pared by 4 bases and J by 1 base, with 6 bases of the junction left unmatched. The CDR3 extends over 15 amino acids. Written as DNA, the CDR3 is TGCGCCAGCAGCGGCGAGGGACAGGCGAACACTGAAGCTTTCTTT. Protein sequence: CASSGEGQANTEAFF.

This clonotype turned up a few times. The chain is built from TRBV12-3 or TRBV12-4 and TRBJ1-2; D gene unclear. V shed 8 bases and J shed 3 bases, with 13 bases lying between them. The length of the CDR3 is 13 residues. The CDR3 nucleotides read TGTGCCAGCCGATCCCCGGGTGACTATGGCTACACCTTC. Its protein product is CASRSPGDYGYTF.